This T cell receptor beta chain stems from a study of blood T cells in healthy people across ages. It was with a sample-barcoded 5' primer and a J-beta primer mix that a second PCR of roughly 6 to 12 cycles was run. TCRdb reanalysed the 5' RACE reads using MiXCR and keeps one entry per CDR3 protein. Of 800,000 to 1,300,000 distinct CDR3 sequences in the sample, under 30% were seen once. The V and J ends lost 4 bases and 9 bases respectively, with 25 bases between them. Germline V CDR1 and CDR2: DFQATT, SNEGSKA (reference sequence). The CDR3 sequence is 16 residues long. This sample also appeared in a second study, on T cells of mothers and their children. That report notes: Every microgram of extracted RNA entered cDNA synthesis, about 1.5 ug per 15 ul. Per mother, over 9 million TCR beta CDR3 reads were obtained; per child, approximately 3 million. The overlap seen between related mothers and children slightly exceeded that of unrelated pairs, though not significantly.

The receptor comes from a girl aged 2 to 9 in good health. The chain has TRBV20-1 and TRBJ1-5, with a weak D call TRBD1 (5 bases). Sequencing was carried out using blood. CDR3 sequence reads: CSAIPSGLGRRGPQHF. The CDR3 DNA reads as TGCAGTGCTATTCCCTCGGGTTTGGGGCGCCGGGGGCCCCAGCATTTT.